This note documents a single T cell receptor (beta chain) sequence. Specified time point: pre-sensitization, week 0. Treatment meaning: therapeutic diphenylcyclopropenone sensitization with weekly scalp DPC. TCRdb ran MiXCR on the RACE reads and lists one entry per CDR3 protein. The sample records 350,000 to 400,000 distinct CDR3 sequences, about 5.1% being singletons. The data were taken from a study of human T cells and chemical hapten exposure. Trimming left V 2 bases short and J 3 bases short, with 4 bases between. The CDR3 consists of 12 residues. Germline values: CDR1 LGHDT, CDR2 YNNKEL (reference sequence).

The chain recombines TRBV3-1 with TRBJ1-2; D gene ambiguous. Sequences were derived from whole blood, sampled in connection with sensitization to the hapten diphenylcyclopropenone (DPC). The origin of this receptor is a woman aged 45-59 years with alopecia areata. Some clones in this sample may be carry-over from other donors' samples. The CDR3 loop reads CASSQQDYGYTF. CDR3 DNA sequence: TGTGCCAGCAGCCAACAGGACTATGGCTACACCTTC.